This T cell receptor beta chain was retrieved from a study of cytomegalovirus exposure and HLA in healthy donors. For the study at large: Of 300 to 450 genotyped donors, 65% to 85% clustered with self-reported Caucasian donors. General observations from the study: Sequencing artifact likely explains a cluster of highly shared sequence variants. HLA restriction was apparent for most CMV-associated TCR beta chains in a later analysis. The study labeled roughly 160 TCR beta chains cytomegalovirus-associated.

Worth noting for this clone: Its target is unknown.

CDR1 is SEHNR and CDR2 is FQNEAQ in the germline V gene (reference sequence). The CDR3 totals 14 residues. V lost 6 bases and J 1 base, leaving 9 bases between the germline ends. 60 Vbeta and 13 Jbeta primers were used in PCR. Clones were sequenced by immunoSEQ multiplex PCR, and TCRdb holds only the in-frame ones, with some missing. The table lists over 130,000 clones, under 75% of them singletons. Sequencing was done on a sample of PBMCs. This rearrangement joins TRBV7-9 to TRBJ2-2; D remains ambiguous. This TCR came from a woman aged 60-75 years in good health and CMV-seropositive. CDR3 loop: CASSPPLNTGELFF. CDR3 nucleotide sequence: TGTGCCAGCAGTCCTCCCCTGAACACCGGGGAGCTGTTTTTT.